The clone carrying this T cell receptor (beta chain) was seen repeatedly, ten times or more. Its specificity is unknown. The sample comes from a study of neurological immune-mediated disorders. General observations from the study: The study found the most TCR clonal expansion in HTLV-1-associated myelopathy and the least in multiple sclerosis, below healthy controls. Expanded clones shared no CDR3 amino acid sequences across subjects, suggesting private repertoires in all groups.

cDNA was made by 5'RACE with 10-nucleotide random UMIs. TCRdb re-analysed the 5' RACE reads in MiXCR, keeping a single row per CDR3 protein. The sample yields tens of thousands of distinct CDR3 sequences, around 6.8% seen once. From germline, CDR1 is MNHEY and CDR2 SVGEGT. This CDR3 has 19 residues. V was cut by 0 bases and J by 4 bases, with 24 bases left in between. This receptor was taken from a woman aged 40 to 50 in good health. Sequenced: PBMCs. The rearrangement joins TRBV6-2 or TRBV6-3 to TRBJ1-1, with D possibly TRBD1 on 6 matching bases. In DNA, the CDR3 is TGTGCCAGCAGTTACTCCCGCGGGTCCCCACCGGGGGCGGGCACTGAAGCTTTCTTT. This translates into CASSYSRGSPPGAGTEAFF.